What follows are 17 T cell receptor beta chains derived from one specimen sequenced in a study of blood T cell repertoires in COVID-19. Generated by immunoSEQ multiplex PCR, the TCRdb table keeps only in-frame clones and is missing some. The data hold about 240,000 clones, with about 85% observed a single time. The sequenced material came from peripheral blood. The receptors were sampled from a man in his 60s who had recovered from COVID-19.

The chain couples TRBV4-2 to TRBJ2-2, with 12 nucleotides matching TRBD2. V lost 2 bases to trimming and J lost 0 bases; unmatched junction nucleotides: 7. Germline V lookup: CDR1 LGHNA, CDR2 YNFKEQ. The CDR3 contains 19 residues. CDR3 in DNA: TGTGCCAGCAGCCAATTAGGACTAGCGGGGAACACGAACACCGGGGAGCTGTTTTTT. Its protein is CASSQLGLAGNTNTGELFF.

The genes are TRBV12-3 or TRBV12-4 and TRBJ2-7, with 9 bases aligning to TRBD1. This CDR3 spans 13 amino acids. The ends lost 6 bases at V and 6 bases at J; junction bases unmatched: 6. CDR3 in amino acids: CASSGTGLGEQYF. In nucleotides, the CDR3 is TGTGCCAGCAGCGGGACAGGGCTGGGCGAGCAGTACTTC.

J is TRBJ2-2 and V is TRBV3-1 (or the pseudogene TRBV3-2), with a tentative D call TRBD2 (6 bases). The V gene's germline CDR1 is LGHDT and CDR2 YNNKEL (reference sequence). V was cut by 1 base and J by 6 bases, with 6 bases left in between. The CDR3 is 13 residues long. The CDR3 sequence: CASSQGGAGELFF. CDR3 bases: TGTGCCAGCAGCCAAGGGGGGGCCGGGGAGCTGTTTTTT.

The genes are TRBV6-5 and TRBJ2-1; the D gene is possibly TRBD2 (6 bases). Germline V gene data show CDR1 as MNHEY and CDR2 as SVGAGI. The CDR3 is made up of 15 amino acids. The V gene lost 0 bases and the J gene lost 9 bases, with 15 bases spanning the gap. CDR3 sequence: CASSYSAGRKSEQFF. CDR3 sequence (DNA): TGTGCCAGCAGTTACTCGGCAGGGAGGAAGAGTGAGCAGTTCTTC.

The genes are TRBV27 and TRBJ1-1; TRBD1 might be the D (6 bases). The CDR3 consists of 14 residues. The germline gives CDR1 MNHEY, CDR2 SMNVEV (reference sequence). V gave up 3 bases and J gave up 6 bases, with 14 bases separating them. The DNA of the CDR3 is TGTGCCAGCAGTTTCCATGGACAGATAGCTGAAGCTTTCTTT. Translating gives CASSFHGQIAEAFF.

The CDR3 loop is CASSFGTPYGYTF. CDR3 sequence (DNA): TGCGCCAGCAGCTTCGGGACACCCTATGGCTACACCTTC. This chain links TRBV5-1 with TRBJ1-2, with D perhaps matching TRBD1 (6 bases). This CDR3 comprises 13 residues. The V gene lost 2 bases and the J gene lost 4 bases, with 9 bases spanning the gap. Germline lookup yields CDR1 SGHRS and CDR2 YFSETQ.

The J gene is TRBJ1-2, the V gene TRBV7-9; D unresolved. Germline V gives CDR1 SEHNR, CDR2 FQNEAQ (reference sequence). CDR3 length: 14 residues. V lost 5 bases, J lost 7 bases, and 17 bases lay in between. The CDR3 here is CASSVAVGWSGYTF. The CDR3 DNA reads as TGTGCCAGCAGCGTGGCGGTGGGTTGGAGTGGCTACACCTTC.

The V gene is TRBV5-3, the J gene TRBJ2-2; the match to TRBD2 covers 12 bases. TRBV5-3 is assigned to the ORF class and has an uncertain function. The J segment lost 3 bases and the V segment lost 4 bases, leaving 13 bases of the junction unmatched. The CDR3 runs 19 residues. CDR3 sequence (DNA): TGTGCCAGAAGCCCCGAATACAGACTAGCGGGGGAGGACACCGGGGAGCTGTTTTTT. Its translation is CARSPEYRLAGEDTGELFF.

This CDR3 reads CASSIDRAGNTIYF. CDR3 DNA: TGTGCCAGTAGTATTGACAGGGCAGGAAACACCATATATTTT. The chain has TRBV19 and TRBJ1-3, with TRBD1 matching 7 bases. The V segment lost 3 bases and the J segment 4 bases; nucleotides outside the gene matches: 3. The CDR3 covers 14 residues. Germline lookup yields CDR1 LNHDA and CDR2 SQIVND (reference sequence).

The chain links TRBV6-5 to TRBJ2-7; tentatively, D is TRBD2 (5 bases). V was trimmed by 7 bases and J by 5 bases, leaving 12 bases between them. Germline assignment: CDR1 MNHEY and CDR2 SVGAGI. The CDR3 extends over 12 amino acids. The chain's CDR3 is CASKSGFDEQYF. The CDR3 DNA follows: TGTGCCAGCAAGAGCGGTTTTGACGAGCAGTACTTC.

This chain links TRBV11-2 with TRBJ2-4, with TRBD1 matching 7 bases. The germline V gene encodes CDR1 SGHAT and CDR2 FQNNGV. The CDR3 runs 18 residues. The V and J ends lost 4 bases and 0 bases, in that order; junction bases with no gene match: 12. CDR3 nucleotide sequence: TGTGCCAGCAGCTCCCTGCCGGAGACAGGGCGAGCCAAAAACATTCAGTACTTC. Protein sequence: CASSSLPETGRAKNIQYF. Together with reference TRBV11-2 and TRBJ2-4, the CDR3 gives the full variable domain: EAGVAQSPRYKIIEKRQSVAFWCNPISGHATLYWYQQILGQGPKLLIQFQNNGVVDDSQLPKDRFSAERLKGVDSTLKIQPAKLEDSAVYLCASSSLPETGRAKNIQYFGAGTRLSVL.

The chain is built from TRBV7-7 and TRBJ2-7; possible D gene TRBD1, 7 bases. V gave up 5 bases and J gave up 0 bases, with 17 bases separating them. The CDR3 has 16 residues. In germline, CDR1 is SSHAT, CDR2 FNYEAQ (reference sequence). The CDR3 loop reads CASSPRRGQSSYEQYF. For the CDR3, the DNA is TGTGCCAGCAGCCCCAGGAGGGGGCAGAGCTCCTACGAGCAGTACTTC.

The gene calls are TRBV12-3 or TRBV12-4 and TRBJ1-2; D is ambiguous. Trimming removed 6 bases from V and 4 bases from J, with 9 bases in between. The CDR3 totals 12 residues. CDR3 nucleotides: TGTGCCAGCAGGGAACAGTTCTATGGCTACACCTTC. It specifies CASREQFYGYTF.

The V gene is TRBV25-1, the J gene TRBJ1-6, with D perhaps TRBD1 (5 bases). V lost 5 bases, J lost 9 bases, and 17 bases lay in between. This CDR3 has 15 residues. Germline-derived CDR1 and CDR2 are MGHDK and SYGVNS. CDR3 protein: CASSPMGGLGSPLHF. The CDR3 nucleotides are TGTGCCAGCAGTCCCATGGGGGGGTTAGGTTCACCCCTCCACTTT.

The genes are TRBV6-2 or TRBV6-3 and TRBJ2-2; maybe TRBD2 (6 bases). CDR1 is MNHEY and CDR2 is SVGEGT in the germline V gene. Between the trimmed V and J ends, which lost 6 bases and 1 base, there was a span of 12 bases. The CDR3 length is 15 residues. CDR3 DNA: TGTGCCAGCAGCTATCCGGGACTGAACACCGGGGAGCTGTTTTTT. Translated: CASSYPGLNTGELFF.

This clone has a single count. The chain uses TRBV5-4 and TRBJ2-3; TRBD1 might be the D (6 bases). In germline, CDR1 is SGHNT, CDR2 YYREEE (reference sequence). V dropped 0 bases and J dropped 0 bases, with 11 bases sitting between them. The length of the CDR3 is 16 residues. The CDR3 region is CASSLEGTRSTDTQYF. In nucleotides, the CDR3 is TGTGCCAGCAGCTTGGAAGGGACACGAAGCACAGATACGCAGTATTTT.

The chain joins TRBV14 to TRBJ1-3; D gene unclear. Trimming removed 1 base at V and 0 bases at J, with 4 bases between. The CDR3 is 14 amino acids. In germline, CDR1 is SGHDN, CDR2 FVKESK. The CDR3: CASSQGSSGNTIYF. The CDR3 DNA is TGTGCCAGCAGCCAAGGGAGCTCTGGAAACACCATATATTTT.